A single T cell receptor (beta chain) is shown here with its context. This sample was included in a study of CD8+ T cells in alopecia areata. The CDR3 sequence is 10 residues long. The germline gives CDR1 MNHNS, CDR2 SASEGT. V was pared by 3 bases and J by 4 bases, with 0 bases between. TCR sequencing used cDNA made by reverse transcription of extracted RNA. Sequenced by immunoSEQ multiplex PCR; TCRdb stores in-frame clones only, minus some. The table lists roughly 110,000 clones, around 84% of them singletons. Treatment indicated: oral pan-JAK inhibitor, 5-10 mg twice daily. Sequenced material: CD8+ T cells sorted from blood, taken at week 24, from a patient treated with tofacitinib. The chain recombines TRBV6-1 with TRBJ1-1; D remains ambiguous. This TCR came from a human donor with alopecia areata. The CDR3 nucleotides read TGTGCCAGCAGTGACACTGAAGCTTTCTTT. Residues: CASSDTEAFF.